This T cell receptor beta chain was recorded in a study of response to subunit inactivated influenza vaccine. TCRdb passed the RT-PCR reads through MiXCR, listing each CDR3 protein once. The data hold around 570,000 distinct CDR3 sequences, with 11% observed a single time. CDR3 length: 18 amino acids. The trim removed 1 base at V and 8 bases at J, leaving 16 bases unmatched. Germline CDR1 LGHDT, CDR2 YNNKEL (reference sequence). This same sample was also part of a study on T cells expressing NK-cell markers. That source notes: For TCR beta, cDNA was produced by 5'RACE template switching with UMIs.

The V call is TRBV3-1, the J call TRBJ2-5; the match to TRBD2 covers 10 bases. The sequencing here drew on PBMCs from blood, taken on the day of vaccination. The origin of this receptor is a man aged 45-60 years who received an inactivated influenza vaccine. CDR3 protein: CASSQGKLAGSGRGTQYF. The CDR3 DNA reads TGTGCCAGCAGCCAAGGGAAACTAGCGGGATCCGGCCGTGGTACCCAGTACTTC.